The 9 T cell receptor beta chains below all came from one sample that was sequenced in a study of cytomegalovirus exposure and HLA in healthy donors. Primers included in the PCR were 60 Vbeta and 13 Jbeta primers. The data were produced by immunoSEQ multiplex PCR, yet TCRdb's version contains in-frame clones alone and is incomplete. The sample holds over 150,000 clones, about 88% seen once. Sequenced sample: PBMCs. The receptors derive from a girl under two years old in good health and CMV-seronegative.

For this clone: Other DNA sequences from this sample encode an identical CDR3 as well. The V and J genes are TRBV1 and TRBJ2-3; TRBD2, as called in the table, went unchecked against the DNA. TRBV1 is a recognized pseudogene. The CDR3 spans 18 residues. CDR3 sequence (DNA): TGCACCAGCAGCCAAGATTCCCCTGGCGGGAGGGACACAGATACGCAGTATTTT. This gives the protein CTSSQDSPGGRDTDTQYF.

The chain is built from TRBV2 and TRBJ1-5; 10 nucleotides line up with TRBD1. Unmatched junction bases numbered 10, after V lost 5 bases and J lost 0 bases. There are 18 residues in the CDR3. Germline lookup yields CDR1 SNHLY and CDR2 FYNNEI. CDR3 loop: CASSTPGTGADSNQPQHF. CDR3 bases: TGTGCCAGCAGTACCCCCGGGACAGGGGCAGATAGCAATCAGCCCCAGCATTTT.

The V gene is TRBV5-1, the J gene TRBJ2-3, with TRBD2 identical over 8 bases. Germline V gives CDR1 SGHRS, CDR2 YFSETQ. The junction had 6 bases not matched to a gene; V was cut back by 0 bases and J by 0 bases. The CDR3 loop spans 17 amino acids. The CDR3 region has the DNA TGCGCCAGCAGCTTGGCTACTAGCGGAGGTAGCACAGATACGCAGTATTTT. The encoded protein is CASSLATSGGSTDTQYF. Full variable domain (outside the CDR3, taken from reference TRBV5-1 and TRBJ2-3): KAGVTQTPRYLIKTRGQQVTLSCSPISGHRSVSWYQQTPGQGLQFLFEYFSETQRNKGNFPGRFSGRQFSNSRSEMNVSTLELGDSALYLCASSLATSGGSTDTQYFGPGTRLTVL.

V gene TRBV9 combines with J gene TRBJ2-3; D is perhaps TRBD1 (6 bases). V was trimmed by 0 bases and J by 2 bases, leaving 13 bases between them. CDR3 length: 16 residues. Germline-derived CDR1 and CDR2 are SGDLS and YYNGEE. CDR3 bases: TGTGCCAGCAGCGTAGAGGGTCAGGGGAACACAGATACGCAGTATTTT. Translating it yields CASSVEGQGNTDTQYF.

In this sample, this clone turned up once. This rearrangement joins TRBV7-9 to TRBJ2-7; 9 bases align to TRBD2. Unmatched junction bases numbered 15, after V lost 3 bases and J lost 3 bases. CDR3 length: 18 amino acids. Germline lookup yields CDR1 SEHNR and CDR2 FQNEAQ (reference sequence). Here the CDR3 reads CASSLGAYGTSRDYEQYF. CDR3 sequence (DNA): TGTGCCAGCAGCTTGGGAGCTTACGGGACTAGCCGAGACTACGAGCAGTACTTC.

The chain recombines TRBV30 with TRBJ1-4; D ambiguous. Germline CDR1 reads GTSNPN; CDR2 reads SVGIG (reference sequence). The CDR3 spans 15 residues. Trimming removed 2 bases from V and 0 bases from J, with 10 bases in between. The CDR3 bases are TGTGCCTGGAGTCTCAGCGTTGCAACTAATGAAAAACTGTTTTTT. Its translation is CAWSLSVATNEKLFF.

This sequence joins TRBV30 and TRBJ2-2; 9 bases line up with TRBD2. V gave up 4 bases and J gave up 6 bases; unmatched junction bases: 3. CDR3 length: 13 amino acids. Germline V lookup: CDR1 GTSNPN, CDR2 SVGIG (reference sequence). The CDR3 DNA sequence: TGTGCCTGGAATGGACTAGCGTCCGGGGAGCTGTTTTTT. Its protein product is CAWNGLASGELFF.

The chain recombines TRBV6-1 with TRBJ2-3; D gene unclear. The germline V gene encodes CDR1 MNHNS and CDR2 SASEGT. V lost 8 bases and J 0 bases, leaving 6 bases between the germline ends. The CDR3 extends over 12 amino acids. The CDR3 DNA reads TGTGCCAGCCGGGTCAGCACAGATACGCAGTATTTT. Its translation is CASRVSTDTQYF.

This clone has a single count. The rearrangement joins TRBV6-5 to TRBJ1-2, with D possibly matching TRBD1 (6 bases). This CDR3 has 14 amino acids. Germline V gene sequence: CDR1 MNHEY, CDR2 SVGAGI. Trimming stripped 9 bases from V and 0 bases from J, with 14 bases between. CDR3 protein: CASGRTASNYGYTF. The CDR3 DNA follows: TGTGCCAGTGGCCGGACAGCCTCTAACTATGGCTACACCTTC.